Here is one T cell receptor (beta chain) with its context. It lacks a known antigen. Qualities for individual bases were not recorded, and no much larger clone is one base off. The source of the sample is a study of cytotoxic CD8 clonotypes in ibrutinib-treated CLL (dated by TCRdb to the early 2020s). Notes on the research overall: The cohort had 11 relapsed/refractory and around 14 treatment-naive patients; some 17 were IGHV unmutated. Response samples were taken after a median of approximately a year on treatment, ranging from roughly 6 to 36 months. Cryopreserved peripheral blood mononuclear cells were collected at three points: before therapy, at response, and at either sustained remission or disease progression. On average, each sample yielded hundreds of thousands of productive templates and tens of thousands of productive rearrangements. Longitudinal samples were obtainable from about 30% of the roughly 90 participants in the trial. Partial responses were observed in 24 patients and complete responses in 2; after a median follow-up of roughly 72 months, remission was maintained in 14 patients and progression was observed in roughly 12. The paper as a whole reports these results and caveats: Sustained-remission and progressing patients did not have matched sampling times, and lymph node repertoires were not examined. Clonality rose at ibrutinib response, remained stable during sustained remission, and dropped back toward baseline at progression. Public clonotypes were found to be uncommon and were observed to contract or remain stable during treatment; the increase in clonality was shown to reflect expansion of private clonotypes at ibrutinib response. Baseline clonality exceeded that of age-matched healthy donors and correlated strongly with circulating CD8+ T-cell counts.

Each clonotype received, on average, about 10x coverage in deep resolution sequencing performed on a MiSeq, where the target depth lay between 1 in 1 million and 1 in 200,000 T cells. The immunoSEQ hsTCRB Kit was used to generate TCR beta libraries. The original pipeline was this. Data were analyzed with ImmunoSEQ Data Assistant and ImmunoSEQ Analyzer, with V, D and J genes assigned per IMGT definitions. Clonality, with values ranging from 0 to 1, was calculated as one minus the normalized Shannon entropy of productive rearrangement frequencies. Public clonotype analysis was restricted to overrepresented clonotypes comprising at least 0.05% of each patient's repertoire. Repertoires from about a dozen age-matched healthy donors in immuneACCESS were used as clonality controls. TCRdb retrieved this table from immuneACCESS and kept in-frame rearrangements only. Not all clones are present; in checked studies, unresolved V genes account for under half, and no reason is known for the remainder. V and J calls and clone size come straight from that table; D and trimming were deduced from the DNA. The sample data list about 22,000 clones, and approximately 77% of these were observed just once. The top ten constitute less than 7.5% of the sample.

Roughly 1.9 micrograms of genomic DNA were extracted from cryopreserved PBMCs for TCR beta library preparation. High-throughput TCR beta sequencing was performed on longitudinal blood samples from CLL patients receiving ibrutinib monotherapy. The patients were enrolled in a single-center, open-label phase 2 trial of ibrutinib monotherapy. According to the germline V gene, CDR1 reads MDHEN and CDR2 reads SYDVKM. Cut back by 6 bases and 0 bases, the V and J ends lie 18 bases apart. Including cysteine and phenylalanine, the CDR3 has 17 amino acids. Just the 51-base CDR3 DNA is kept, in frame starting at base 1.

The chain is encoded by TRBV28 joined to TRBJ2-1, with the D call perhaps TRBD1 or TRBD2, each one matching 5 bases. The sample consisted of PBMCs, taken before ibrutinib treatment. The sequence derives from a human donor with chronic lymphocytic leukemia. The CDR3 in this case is CASRPPGGNSSYNEQFF. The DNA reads TGTGCCAGCAGGCCACCTGGGGGTAACAGCTCCTACAATGAGCAGTTCTTC. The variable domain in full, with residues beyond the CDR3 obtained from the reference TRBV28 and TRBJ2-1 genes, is DVKVTQSSRYLVKRTGEKVFLECVQDMDHENMFWYRQDPGLGLRLIYFSYDVKMKEKGDIPEGYSVSREKKERFSLILESASTNQTSMYLCASRPPGGNSSYNEQFFGPGTRLTVL.